This T cell receptor (beta chain) was retrieved from a study of cytomegalovirus exposure and HLA in healthy donors. The PCR employed 60 Vbeta primers together with 13 Jbeta primers. Sequencing used immunoSEQ multiplex PCR; TCRdb keeps in-frame clones, though not all of them. The data contain fewer than 200,000 clones, about 85% of them singletons. V lost 5 bases and J lost 0, with 15 bases in between. The CDR3 runs to 16 residues. Germline loops: CDR1 MNHEY, CDR2 SMNVEV (reference sequence). The sequenced material came from PBMCs. J is TRBJ2-3 and V is TRBV27, with TRBD1 as a possible D gene (7 bases). The TCR comes from a man between 25 and 39 years old in good health and CMV-seropositive. CDR3 DNA sequence: TGTGCCAGCAGTCGCCGCGCGGGACAGAGCACAGATACGCAGTATTTT. This codes for CASSRRAGQSTDTQYF.